The 7 T cell receptor beta chains below were found in one sample sequenced in a study. One entry per CDR3 protein, called by TCRdb with MiXCR from the 5' RACE reads. The sample consists of 25,000 to 35,000 distinct CDR3 sequences, approximately 25% of them appearing once. Sequenced input: memory CD4+ T cells sorted from blood. Subset noted: memory CD4+ T cells, CD4+CD45RO+CD25-. The receptor set was obtained from a female donor with breast cancer.

In DNA form, the CDR3 reads TGTGCCAGCAGCGTACCGGGACAGGGGGCCATTGAGCAGTTCTTC. It encodes CASSVPGQGAIEQFF. This chain joins TRBV7-9 and TRBJ2-1; 12 positions agree with TRBD1. The CDR3 extends over 15 amino acids. V shed 5 bases and J 9 bases; nucleotides not matched to a gene: 8. Germline V gives CDR1 SEHNR, CDR2 FQNEAQ (reference sequence).

J is TRBJ2-1 and V is TRBV9, with D perhaps matching TRBD2 (5 bases). There are 12 residues in the CDR3. Trimming removed 3 bases from V and 8 bases from J, with 9 bases in between. The V gene's germline CDR1 is SGDLS and CDR2 YYNGEE. The CDR3 here is CASSAERDEQFF. CDR3 coding DNA: TGTGCCAGCAGCGCCGAGAGGGATGAGCAGTTCTTC.

The rearrangement joins TRBV7-2 to TRBJ1-6; D ambiguous. This CDR3 spans 14 amino acids. Germline CDR1 SGHTA, CDR2 FQGNSA. The germline V and J ends were trimmed by 6 bases and 5 bases, with 11 bases remaining between them. The CDR3 region is CASSWKVNNSPLHF. In DNA form, the CDR3 reads TGTGCCAGCAGTTGGAAAGTAAATAATTCACCCCTCCACTTT.

This clonotype was seen more than once but under ten times. The chain links TRBV7-2 to TRBJ2-7, with a possible D match to TRBD2 (5 bases). Deletions cut 6 bases from V and 6 bases from J, with 12 bases between. The CDR3 runs to 12 residues. The germline CDR1 and CDR2 sequences are SGHTA and FQGNSA. The CDR3, as DNA: TGTGCCAGCAGTGTCAGAGGGAGCGAGCAGTACTTC. Its protein product is CASSVRGSEQYF.

The chain is built from TRBV7-9 and TRBJ2-7; weak D call: TRBD1 (6 bases). Germline CDR1 is SEHNR and CDR2 is FQNEAQ (reference sequence). The V and J ends lost 5 bases and 6 bases respectively, with 11 bases between them. This CDR3 is built from 12 residues. The CDR3 reads CASSQGWVEQYF. The DNA for the CDR3 is TGTGCCAGCAGCCAGGGGTGGGTCGAGCAGTACTTC. The whole variable domain, filled in from reference TRBV7-9 and TRBJ2-7, reads DTGVSQNPRHKITKRGQNVTFRCDPISEHNRLYWYRQTLGQGPEFLTYFQNEAQLEKSRLLSDRFSAERPKGSFSTLEIQRTEQGDSAMYLCASSQGWVEQYFGPGTRLTVT.

This clonotype was observed a handful of times. This sequence joins TRBV9 and TRBJ2-6, with D possibly being TRBD2 (6 bases). CDR3 length: 16 residues. Between the trimmed V and J ends, which lost 0 bases and 0 bases, there was a span of 7 bases. Germline V CDR1 and CDR2: SGDLS, YYNGEE. In DNA form, the CDR3 reads TGTGCCAGCAGCGTAGTGGGACTCTCTGGGGCCAACGTCCTGACTTTC. Translating it yields CASSVVGLSGANVLTF. Combining the CDR3 with reference TRBV9 and TRBJ2-6 gives the whole variable domain DSGVTQTPKHLITATGQRVTLRCSPRSGDLSVYWYQQSLDQGLQFLIQYYNGEERAKGNILERFSAQQFPDLHSELNLSSLELGDSALYFCASSVVGLSGANVLTFGAGSRLTVL.

Note on this clonotype: The missing conserved phenylalanine or tryptophan at the end of this CDR3 makes a read error likely. The CDR3 loop reads CATRSYNEQFC. Written as DNA, the CDR3 is TGTGCCACCCGGTCCTACAATGAGCAGTTCTGC. V gene TRBV27 combines with J gene TRBJ2-1; D uncertain. V lost 10 bases and J lost 1, with 5 bases in between. The CDR3 has 11 amino acids. In germline, CDR1 is MNHEY, CDR2 SMNVEV (reference sequence).